One sample yielded the 8 T cell receptor beta chains listed below, sequenced in a study of cytomegalovirus exposure and HLA in healthy donors. Primers for the PCR totalled 60 Vbeta and 13 Jbeta. Sequenced by immunoSEQ multiplex PCR; TCRdb stores in-frame clones only, minus some. The listing records around 110,000 clones. Material for sequencing was PBMCs. The receptors were sampled from a man aged 30-40 years in good health and CMV-seronegative.

The chain uses TRBV25-1 and TRBJ2-2; D remains unclear. This CDR3 is 14 amino acids long. Looked up from germline, CDR1 is MGHDK and CDR2 is SYGVNS. Trimming left V 6 bases short and J 3 bases short, with 11 bases between. The CDR3 bases are TGTGCCAGCAGAGCATTTGTGGACACCGGGGAGCTGTTTTTT. Protein sequence: CASRAFVDTGELFF.

The V gene is TRBV19, the J gene TRBJ1-5, with 8 positions matching TRBD1. The V segment lost 6 bases and the J segment 4 bases; nucleotides outside the gene matches: 17. Germline V gives CDR1 LNHDA, CDR2 SQIVND (reference sequence). This CDR3 region has 18 residues. In nucleotides, the CDR3 is TGTGCCAGTAGGCCCCCCCCGACAGCAGGGGGCCGGAATCAGCCCCAGCATTTT. This sequence encodes CASRPPPTAGGRNQPQHF.

The rearrangement links TRBV2 to TRBJ1-5; D gene uncertain. V lost 8 bases and J 5 bases, leaving 16 bases between the germline ends. Germline V gene data show CDR1 as SNHLY and CDR2 as FYNNEI. The CDR3 totals 14 residues. CDR3 in amino acids: CASRWTGEDQPQHF. CDR3 DNA sequence: TGTGCCAGCCGTTGGACTGGGGAGGATCAGCCCCAGCATTTT.

The chain joins TRBV5-4 to TRBJ2-3; D is possibly TRBD1 (6 bases). Germline lookup yields CDR1 SGHNT and CDR2 YYREEE (reference sequence). The CDR3 extends over 14 amino acids. V was trimmed by 0 bases and J by 7 bases, leaving 12 bases between them. CDR3: CASSLEQGVNTQYF. In DNA form, the CDR3 reads TGTGCCAGCAGCTTGGAACAGGGAGTTAATACGCAGTATTTT.

The V and J genes are TRBV7-8 and TRBJ1-5; 7 nucleotides align to TRBD1. This CDR3 comprises 19 residues. Germline loops: CDR1 SGHVS, CDR2 FQNEAQ. V gave up 5 bases and J gave up 0 bases; unmatched junction bases: 16. The DNA of the CDR3 is TGTGCCAGCAGCCAGAAACTCGGCAGGGGGGATTATAGCAATCAGCCCCAGCATTTT. Translation gives CASSQKLGRGDYSNQPQHF.

This chain connects TRBV7-8 to TRBJ2-1; possibly TRBD2 for D (6 bases). The CDR3 spans 11 residues. Germline CDR1 and CDR2: SGHVS and FQNEAQ. Trimming removed 8 bases from V and 7 bases from J, with 9 bases in between. The CDR3 DNA reads as TGTGCCAGCGGGACTTGGAATGAGCAGTTCTTC. It translates to CASGTWNEQFF.

The V gene is TRBV30, the J gene TRBJ1-3; 7 bases fit TRBD1. Germline-derived CDR1 and CDR2 are GTSNPN and SVGIG (reference sequence). V shed 6 bases and J 4 bases; nucleotides not matched to a gene: 12. The CDR3 length is 15 residues. In DNA, the CDR3 is TGTGCCTGTCGGGGTAGGGGGCGAGCGGGAAACACCATATATTTT. Translation gives CACRGRGRAGNTIYF.

The chain uses TRBV9 and TRBJ1-5, with 8 bases identical to TRBD1. The trim removed 3 bases at V and 2 bases at J, leaving 1 base unmatched. Germline V lookup: CDR1 SGDLS, CDR2 YYNGEE. This CDR3 region has 14 residues. The CDR3 nucleotides read TGTGCCAGCAGCGCGACAGGGGGCAATCAGCCCCAGCATTTT. It codes for CASSATGGNQPQHF.